This T cell receptor beta chain came from a study of cytomegalovirus exposure and HLA in healthy donors. With regard to this clone: Its cognate antigen is unknown.

Study-level results: In a later analysis, HLA-associated beta chains showed higher expansion and lower generation probabilities than comparable chains.

It was with 60 Vbeta and 13 Jbeta primers that the PCR ran. The repertoire was sequenced with immunoSEQ multiplex PCR; TCRdb's copy has only in-frame clones and lacks some. The data contain approximately 110,000 clones, approximately 81% of them singletons. CDR1 LNHDA and CDR2 SQIVND come from the germline V gene (reference sequence). This CDR3 has 16 residues. Trimming stripped 3 bases from V and 7 bases from J, with 19 bases between. When sampled, the donors appeared nominally healthy, though they likely had unrecorded immune exposures. Sequencing was performed on PBMCs. The rearrangement uses TRBV19 and TRBJ2-1; tentative D call: TRBD2 (5 bases). The TCR originated in a woman in her twenties or thirties in good health and CMV-seronegative. The CDR3, as DNA: TGTGCCAGTAGTATGGGTACGACCGGGAAAGGTAATGAGCAGTTCTTC. Amino acids: CASSMGTTGKGNEQFF. Drawing the rest from reference TRBV19 and TRBJ2-1, the complete variable domain is DGGITQSPKYLFRKEGQNVTLSCEQNLNHDAMYWYRQDPGQGLRLIYYSQIVNDFQKGDIAEGYSVSREKKESFPLTVTSAQKNPTAFYLCASSMGTTGKGNEQFFGPGTRLTVL.